This T cell receptor (beta chain) appears in the sequencing data of a study of T-cell reconstitution after alpha-beta-depleted transplantation in children. Unique molecular identifiers were incorporated when the TCRbeta library was constructed. TCRdb re-analysed the PCR reads in MiXCR, keeping a single row per CDR3 protein. Among approximately 640,000 distinct CDR3 sequences listed, 16% were seen once. The germline gives CDR1 MGHRA, CDR2 YSYEKL. The length of the CDR3 is 14 residues. For this clonotype: A clone one base away is much larger, so this may be a read error.

This receptor was identified in a human donor who donated a stem cell graft to a child with acute myeloid leukemia. The sample in question was PBMCs from the stem cell graft donor, obtained from the stem cell graft. V and J are TRBV4-1 and TRBJ2-2; D remains ambiguous. CDR3 DNA sequence: TGCGCCAGCGGCCAAGTAATGATCACCGGGGAGCTGTTTTTT. Its protein product is CASGQVMITGELFF.